Each of the 8 T cell receptor beta chains below was sequenced from the same sample in a study of blood T cell repertoires in COVID-19. Method: immunoSEQ multiplex PCR; TCRdb's copy keeps in-frame clones and lacks some. The sample consists of about 120,000 clones, 85% to 90% of them appearing once. Sample: peripheral blood. The source of these receptors is an older man with acute or convalescent COVID-19.

This clone showed up just once. The chain uses TRBV29-1 and TRBJ2-7; possibly TRBD2 for D (5 bases). With 0 bases removed from V and 11 bases from J, the gap between germline ends came to 11 bases. Germline assignment: CDR1 SQVTM and CDR2 ANQGSEA. CDR3 size: 11 residues. The CDR3 sequence: CSVEDPGNKYF. In nucleotides, the CDR3 is TGCAGCGTTGAAGATCCCGGGAATAAGTACTTC.

The CDR3 nucleotides are TGTGCCAGCAGTGCCAACCTCGTCCTAGCGGACCCCACAGATACGCAGTATTTT. Protein sequence: CASSANLVLADPTDTQYF. The V and J genes are TRBV28 and TRBJ2-3; 7 nucleotides match TRBD2. V gave up 5 bases and J gave up 2 bases; unmatched junction bases: 16. CDR3 length: 18 residues. The germline CDR1 and CDR2 sequences are MDHEN and SYDVKM. The complete variable domain, with remaining parts taken from reference TRBV28 and TRBJ2-3, reads DVKVTQSSRYLVKRTGEKVFLECVQDMDHENMFWYRQDPGLGLRLIYFSYDVKMKEKGDIPEGYSVSREKKERFSLILESASTNQTSMYLCASSANLVLADPTDTQYFGPGTRLTVL.

This sequence joins TRBV19 and TRBJ2-2, with D possibly matching TRBD1 (6 bases). This CDR3 is built from 17 residues. CDR1 is LNHDA and CDR2 is SQIVND in the germline V gene (reference sequence). The ends were cut back, 3 bases at V and 1 base at J, with 15 bases in the middle. DNA of the CDR3: TGTGCCAGTAGTATTCGAAGGGGGACCAGGAACACCGGGGAGCTGTTTTTT. Protein sequence: CASSIRRGTRNTGELFF.

The CDR3 is CASSPTGQRHNYGYTF. Here the CDR3 DNA reads TGTGCCAGCAGCCCTACGGGACAGCGTCATAACTATGGCTACACCTTC. The chain employs TRBV3-1 (or the pseudogene TRBV3-2) and TRBJ1-2; TRBD1 matches 7 bases. With 4 bases clipped from V and 1 base from J, the junction kept 9 bases outside the gene matches. The CDR3 sequence is 16 residues long. Germline V lookup: CDR1 LGHDT, CDR2 YNNKEL (reference sequence).

As DNA, the CDR3 is TGTGCCAGCAGAGGACTAGCGGGCCTCTCCTACGAGCAGTACTTC. It yields the protein CASRGLAGLSYEQYF. This chain uses TRBV6-6 with TRBJ2-7; the match to TRBD2 covers 11 bases. Unmatched junction bases numbered 4, after V lost 6 bases and J lost 0 bases. From germline, CDR1 is MNHNY and CDR2 SVGAGI (reference sequence). The CDR3 extends over 15 amino acids.

This chain links TRBV19 with TRBJ2-5, with a weak D call TRBD1 (6 bases). Germline CDR1 reads LNHDA; CDR2 reads SQIVND (reference sequence). The CDR3 extends over 13 amino acids. V was clipped by 4 bases and J by 5 bases, with 11 bases between them. CDR3 nucleotides: TGTGCCAGTAGTACGACAGGTGTTGAGACCCAGTACTTC. It codes for CASSTTGVETQYF.

The chain employs TRBV6-5 and TRBJ1-2; 7 bases align to TRBD1. Germline V gene lookup returns CDR1 MNHEY and CDR2 SVGAGI. Trimming took 5 bases from V and 4 from J; bases not matched to a gene: 4. The CDR3 sequence is 13 residues long. Written as DNA, the CDR3 is TGTGCCAGCAGTAAGACAGGGATCTATGGCTACACCTTC. It yields the protein CASSKTGIYGYTF.

The chain recombines TRBV19 with TRBJ1-1, with 12 bases lining up with TRBD1. Germline lookup yields CDR1 LNHDA and CDR2 SQIVND (reference sequence). V shed 5 bases and J 5 bases; nucleotides not matched to a gene: 9. The CDR3 extends over 16 amino acids. CDR3 nucleotides: TGTGCCAGTAGTCTTCCGGGACAGGGGGCGCGGACTGAAGCTTTCTTT. Its translation: CASSLPGQGARTEAFF.